These 10 T cell receptor beta chains were sequenced from one sample in a study of blood T cell repertoires in COVID-19. TCRdb's copy holds only in-frame clones and misses some; the assay was immunoSEQ multiplex PCR. The data contain approximately 200,000 clones, 80% of them singletons. Sequencing was performed on peripheral blood. The receptors originated from a human donor in a cohort sampled during active COVID-19.

V usage is TRBV7-2 and J usage is TRBJ2-1; 7 nucleotides line up with TRBD1. V lost 7 bases, J lost 4 bases, and 7 bases stayed unmatched. The CDR3 is made up of 14 amino acids. Germline V CDR1 and CDR2: SGHTA, FQGNSA. The CDR3 coding sequence is TGTGCCAGCAACCTCTACAGGGGTTACAATGAGCAGTTCTTC. Amino acid sequence: CASNLYRGYNEQFF.

In the case of this clone: The identical CDR3 is also encoded by other nucleotide sequences in the sample. The gene calls are TRBV9 and TRBJ2-1, with D perhaps matching TRBD1 (6 bases). Trimming pared 4 bases from V and 5 bases from J, leaving 13 bases between. The CDR3 runs 14 residues. The germline V gene has CDR1 SGDLS and CDR2 YYNGEE. CDR3 loop: CASSPIRGNNEQFF. DNA of the CDR3: TGTGCCAGCAGCCCCATCAGGGGAAACAATGAGCAGTTCTTC.

The chain links TRBV28 to TRBJ2-7; 10 positions agree with TRBD1. CDR1 is MDHEN and CDR2 is SYDVKM in the germline V gene. V gave up 6 bases and J gave up 2 bases; unmatched junction bases: 7. The CDR3 runs to 15 residues. CDR3 protein: CASRGGDRGTYEQYF. CDR3 coding DNA: TGTGCCAGCAGAGGGGGGGACAGGGGCACCTACGAGCAGTACTTC.

The chain joins TRBV10-1 to TRBJ1-5; 7 nucleotides agree with TRBD1. Germline V gene sequence: CDR1 WNHNN, CDR2 SYGVQD (reference sequence). J lost 11 bases, V lost 5 bases, and 21 bases had no gene match. The CDR3 totals 17 residues. In DNA, the CDR3 is TGCGCCAGCAGTCGGTATCCCTGGGACAGCGAGCAATCAGCCCAGCATTTT. As protein: CASSRYPWDSEQSAQHF.

This chain links TRBV6-5 with TRBJ1-2; D might be TRBD1 (6 bases). Trimming took off 6 bases at V and 7 bases at J, with 15 bases between the two ends. CDR1 is MNHEY, CDR2 SVGAGI, per germline. The CDR3 consists of 13 residues. The CDR3 is CASRTQGLGGYTF. CDR3 sequence (DNA): TGTGCCAGCAGAACCCAGGGGTTAGGTGGCTACACCTTC.

This chain connects TRBV5-1 to TRBJ1-1; D unresolved. The V end was cut by 0 bases, the J end by 2 bases, with 8 bases between. CDR1 and CDR2 (germline): SGHRS, YFSETQ. The CDR3 is 14 residues long. The CDR3: CASSLDGRNTEAFF. The CDR3 DNA reads TGCGCCAGCAGCTTGGACGGGAGAAACACTGAAGCTTTCTTT.

The chain couples TRBV9 to TRBJ2-2; TRBD1 matches 11 bases. J lost 4 bases, V lost 2 bases, and 1 base had no gene match. This CDR3 spans 15 amino acids. Germline V CDR1 and CDR2: SGDLS, YYNGEE. CDR3 sequence (DNA): TGTGCCAGCAGCGTTGGGACAGGGGGCACCGGGGAGCTGTTTTTT. Amino acid sequence: CASSVGTGGTGELFF.

V is TRBV19 and J is TRBJ1-4, with D uncertain. This CDR3 comprises 17 residues. V lost 0 bases, J lost 4 bases, and 15 bases lay in between. In germline, CDR1 is LNHDA, CDR2 SQIVND (reference sequence). CDR3 in DNA: TGTGCCAGTAGTATAGACCCCCGACAAAGTCGTAATGAAAAACTGTTTTTT. This translates into CASSIDPRQSRNEKLFF.

The DNA for the CDR3 is TGTGCCAGCAGCTTAGAACCGTGGACTAGCACAGATACGCAGTATTTT. Amino acid sequence: CASSLEPWTSTDTQYF. The chain has TRBV7-9 and TRBJ2-3; TRBD2 is a possible D gene (5 bases). This CDR3 spans 16 amino acids. V was clipped by 1 base and J by 0 bases, with 11 bases between them. CDR1 and CDR2 from the germline V gene are SEHNR and FQNEAQ (reference sequence).

The gene calls are TRBV18 and TRBJ2-7; no definite D call. From germline, CDR1 is KGHSH and CDR2 LQKENI. V shed 2 bases and J shed 3 bases, with 17 bases lying between them. The CDR3 covers 16 residues. This CDR3 is CASSPLEGAGLYEQYF. CDR3 DNA: TGTGCCAGCTCACCATTAGAAGGAGCCGGCCTCTACGAGCAGTACTTC.